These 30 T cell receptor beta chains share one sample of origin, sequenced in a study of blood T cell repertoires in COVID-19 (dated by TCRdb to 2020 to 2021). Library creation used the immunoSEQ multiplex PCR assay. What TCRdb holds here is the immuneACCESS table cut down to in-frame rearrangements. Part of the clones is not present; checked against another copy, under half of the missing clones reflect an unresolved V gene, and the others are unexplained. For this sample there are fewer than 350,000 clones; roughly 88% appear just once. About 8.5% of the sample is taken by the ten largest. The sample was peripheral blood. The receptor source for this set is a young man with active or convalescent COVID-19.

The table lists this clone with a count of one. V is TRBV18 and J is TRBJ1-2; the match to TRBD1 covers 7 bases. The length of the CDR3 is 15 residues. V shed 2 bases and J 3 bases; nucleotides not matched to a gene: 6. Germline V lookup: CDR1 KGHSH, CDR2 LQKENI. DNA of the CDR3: TGTGCCAGCTCACCATTTCCCGGACAGGACTATGGCTACACCTTC. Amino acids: CASSPFPGQDYGYTF.

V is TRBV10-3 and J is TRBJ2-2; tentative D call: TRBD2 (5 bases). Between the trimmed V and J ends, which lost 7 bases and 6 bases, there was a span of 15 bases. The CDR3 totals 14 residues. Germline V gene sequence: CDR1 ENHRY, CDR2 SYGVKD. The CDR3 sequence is CAITTGSSPGELFF. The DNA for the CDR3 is TGTGCCATCACTACGGGAAGTTCCCCCGGGGAGCTGTTTTTT.

Written as DNA, the CDR3 is TGTGCCAGCAGCTGGGGACAATATAGCACAGATACGCAGTATTTT. Its protein product is CASSWGQYSTDTQYF. The V and J genes are TRBV5-5 and TRBJ2-3; TRBD1 is a possible D gene (6 bases). V dropped 3 bases and J dropped 0 bases, with 11 bases sitting between them. Germline loops: CDR1 SGHKS, CDR2 YYEKEE (reference sequence). The CDR3 covers 15 residues.

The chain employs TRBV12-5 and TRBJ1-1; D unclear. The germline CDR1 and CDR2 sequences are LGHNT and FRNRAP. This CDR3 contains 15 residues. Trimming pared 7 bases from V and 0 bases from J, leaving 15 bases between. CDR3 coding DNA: TGTGCTAGTGAGACTGCCGGCTCCATGAACACTGAAGCTTTCTTT. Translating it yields CASETAGSMNTEAFF.

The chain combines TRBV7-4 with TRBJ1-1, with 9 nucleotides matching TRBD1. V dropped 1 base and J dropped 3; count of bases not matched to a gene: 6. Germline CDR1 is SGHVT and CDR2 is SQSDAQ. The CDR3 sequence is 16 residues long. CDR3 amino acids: CASSLGSTGGHTEAFF. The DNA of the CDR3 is TGTGCCAGCAGCTTAGGTTCGACAGGGGGGCACACTGAAGCTTTCTTT.

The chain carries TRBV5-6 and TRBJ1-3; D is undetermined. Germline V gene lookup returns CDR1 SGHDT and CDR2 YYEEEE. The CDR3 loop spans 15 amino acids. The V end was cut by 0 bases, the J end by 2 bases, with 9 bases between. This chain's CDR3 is CASSLGGGPGNTIYF. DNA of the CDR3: TGTGCCAGCAGCTTGGGAGGCGGCCCTGGAAACACCATATATTTT.

The DNA for the CDR3 is TGTGCCAGCAGTCGACAGAGAAACACTGAAGCTTTCTTT. Its translation is CASSRQRNTEAFF. The chain joins TRBV7-2 to TRBJ1-1; tentatively, D is TRBD1 (5 bases). Germline CDR1 is SGHTA and CDR2 is FQGNSA. The germline V and J ends were trimmed by 6 bases and 2 bases, with 10 bases remaining between them. The CDR3 loop spans 13 amino acids.

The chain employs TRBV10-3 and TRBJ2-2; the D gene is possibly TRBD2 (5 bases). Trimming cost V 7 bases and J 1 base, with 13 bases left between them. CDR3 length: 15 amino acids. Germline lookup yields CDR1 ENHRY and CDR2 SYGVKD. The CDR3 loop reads CAIMRDKWNTGELFF. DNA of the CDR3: TGTGCCATCATGAGGGATAAATGGAACACCGGGGAGCTGTTTTTT.

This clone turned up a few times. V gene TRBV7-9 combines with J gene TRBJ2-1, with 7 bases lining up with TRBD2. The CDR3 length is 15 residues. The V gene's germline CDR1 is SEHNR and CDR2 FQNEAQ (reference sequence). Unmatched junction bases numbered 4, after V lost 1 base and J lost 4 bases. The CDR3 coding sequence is TGTGCCAGCAGCTTAGGCCTAGCGGAATACAATGAGCAGTTCTTC. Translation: CASSLGLAEYNEQFF. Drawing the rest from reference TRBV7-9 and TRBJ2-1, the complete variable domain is DTGVSQNPRHKITKRGQNVTFRCDPISEHNRLYWYRQTLGQGPEFLTYFQNEAQLEKSRLLSDRFSAERPKGSFSTLEIQRTEQGDSAMYLCASSLGLAEYNEQFFGPGTRLTVL.

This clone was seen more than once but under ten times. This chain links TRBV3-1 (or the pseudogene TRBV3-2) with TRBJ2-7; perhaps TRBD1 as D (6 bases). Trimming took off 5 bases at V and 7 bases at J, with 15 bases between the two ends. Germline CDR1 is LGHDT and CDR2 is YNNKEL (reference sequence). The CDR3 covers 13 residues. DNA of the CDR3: TGTGCCAGCAGCGAATTACAGGGTCGTGAGCAGTACTTC. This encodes CASSELQGREQYF.

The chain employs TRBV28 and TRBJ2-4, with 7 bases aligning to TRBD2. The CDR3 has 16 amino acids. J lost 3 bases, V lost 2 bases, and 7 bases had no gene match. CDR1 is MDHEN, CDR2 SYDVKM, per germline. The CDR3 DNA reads TGTGCCAGCAGTTTAGGGGAGGGAGGGGTCAAAAACATTCAGTACTTC. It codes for CASSLGEGGVKNIQYF.

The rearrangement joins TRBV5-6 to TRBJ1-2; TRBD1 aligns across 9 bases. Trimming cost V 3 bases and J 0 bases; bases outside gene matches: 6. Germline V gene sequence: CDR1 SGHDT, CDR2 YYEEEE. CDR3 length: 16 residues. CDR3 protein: CASSSGTGLANYGYTF. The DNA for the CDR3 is TGTGCCAGCAGCTCTGGGACAGGGCTTGCTAACTATGGCTACACCTTC.

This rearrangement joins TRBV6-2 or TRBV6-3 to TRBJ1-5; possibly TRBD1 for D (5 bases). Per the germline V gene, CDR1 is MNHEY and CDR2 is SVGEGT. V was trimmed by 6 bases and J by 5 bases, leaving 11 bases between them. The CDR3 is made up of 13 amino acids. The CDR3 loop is CASSHGGHQPQHF. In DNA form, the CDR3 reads TGTGCCAGCAGCCACGGGGGTCATCAGCCCCAGCATTTT.

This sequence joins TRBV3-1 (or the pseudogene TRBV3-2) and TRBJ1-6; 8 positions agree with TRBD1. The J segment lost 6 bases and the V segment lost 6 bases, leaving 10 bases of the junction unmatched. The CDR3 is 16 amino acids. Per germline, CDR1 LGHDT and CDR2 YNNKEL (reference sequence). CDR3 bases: TGTGCCAGCAGAGGGGGAAGCGACAGGGGTAATTCACCCCTCCACTTT. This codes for CASRGGSDRGNSPLHF.

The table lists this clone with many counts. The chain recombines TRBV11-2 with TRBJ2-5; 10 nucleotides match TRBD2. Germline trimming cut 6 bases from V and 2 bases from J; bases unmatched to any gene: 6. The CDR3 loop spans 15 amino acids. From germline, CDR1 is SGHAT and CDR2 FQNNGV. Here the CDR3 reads CASSYGLAEQETQYF. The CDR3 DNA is TGTGCCAGCAGTTATGGACTAGCGGAACAAGAGACCCAGTACTTC.

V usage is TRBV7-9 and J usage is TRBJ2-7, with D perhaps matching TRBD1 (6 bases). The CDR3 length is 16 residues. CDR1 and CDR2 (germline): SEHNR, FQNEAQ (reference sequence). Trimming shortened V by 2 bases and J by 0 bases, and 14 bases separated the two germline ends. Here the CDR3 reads CASSLHPDRSSYEQYF. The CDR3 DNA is TGTGCCAGCAGCTTACACCCGGACAGAAGCTCCTACGAGCAGTACTTC.

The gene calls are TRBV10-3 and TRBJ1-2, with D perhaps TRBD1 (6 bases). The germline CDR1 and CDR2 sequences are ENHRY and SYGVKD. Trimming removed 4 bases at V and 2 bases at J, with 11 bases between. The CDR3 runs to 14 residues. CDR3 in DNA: TGTGCCATCAGTGGGGACACAGGGAACTATGGCTACACCTTC. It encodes CAISGDTGNYGYTF.

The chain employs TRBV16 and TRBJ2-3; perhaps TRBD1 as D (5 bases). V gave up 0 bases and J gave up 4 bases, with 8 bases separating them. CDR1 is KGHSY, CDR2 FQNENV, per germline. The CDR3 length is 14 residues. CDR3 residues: CASSQSDTPDTQYF. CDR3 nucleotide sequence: TGTGCCAGCAGCCAATCGGACACCCCAGATACGCAGTATTTT.

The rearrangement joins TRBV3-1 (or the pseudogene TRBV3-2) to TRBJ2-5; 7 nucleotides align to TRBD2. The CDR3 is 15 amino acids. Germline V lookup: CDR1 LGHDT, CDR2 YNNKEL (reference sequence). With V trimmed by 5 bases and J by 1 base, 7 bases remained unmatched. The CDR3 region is CASSTPGRAQETQYF. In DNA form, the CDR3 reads TGTGCCAGCAGCACACCGGGGAGGGCCCAAGAGACCCAGTACTTC.

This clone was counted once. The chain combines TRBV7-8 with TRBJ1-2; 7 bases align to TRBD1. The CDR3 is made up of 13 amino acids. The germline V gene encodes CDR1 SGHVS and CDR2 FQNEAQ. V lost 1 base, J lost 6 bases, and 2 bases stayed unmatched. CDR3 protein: CASSLVGGNGYTF. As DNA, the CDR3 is TGTGCCAGCAGCTTAGTAGGGGGCAATGGCTACACCTTC.

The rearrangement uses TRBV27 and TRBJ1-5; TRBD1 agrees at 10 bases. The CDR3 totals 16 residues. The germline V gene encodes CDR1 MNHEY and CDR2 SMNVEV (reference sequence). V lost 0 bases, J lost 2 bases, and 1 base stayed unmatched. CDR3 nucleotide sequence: TGTGCCAGCAGTTTATCCGGACAGGGGGGCAATCAGCCCCAGCATTTT. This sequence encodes CASSLSGQGGNQPQHF.

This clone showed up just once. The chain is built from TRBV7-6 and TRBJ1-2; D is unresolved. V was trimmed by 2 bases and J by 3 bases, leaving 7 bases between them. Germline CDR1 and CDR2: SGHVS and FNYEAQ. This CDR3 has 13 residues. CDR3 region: CASSLTSDYGYTF. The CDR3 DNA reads TGTGCCAGCAGCTTAACGTCAGACTATGGCTACACCTTC.

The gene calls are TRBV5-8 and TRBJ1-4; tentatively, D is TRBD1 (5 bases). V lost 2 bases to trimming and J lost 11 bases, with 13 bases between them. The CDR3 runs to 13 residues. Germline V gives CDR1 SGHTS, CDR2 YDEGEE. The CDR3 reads CASSLKQARKLFF. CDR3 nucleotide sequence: TGTGCCAGCAGCTTAAAACAGGCGCGGAAACTGTTTTTT.

CDR3 nucleotides: TGTGCCAGTAGTTCAAGTACAGCGAACACTGAAGCTTTCTTT. This gives the protein CASSSSTANTEAFF. J is TRBJ1-1 and V is TRBV19; D is unclear. V lost 5 bases and J 1 base, leaving 11 bases between the germline ends. Germline loops: CDR1 LNHDA, CDR2 SQIVND (reference sequence). The CDR3 totals 14 residues.

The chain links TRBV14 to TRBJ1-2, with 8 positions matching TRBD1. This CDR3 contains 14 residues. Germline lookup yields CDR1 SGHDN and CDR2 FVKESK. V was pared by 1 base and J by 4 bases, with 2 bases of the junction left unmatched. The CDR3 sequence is CASSQVGTGYGYTF. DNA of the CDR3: TGTGCCAGCAGCCAAGTTGGGACAGGCTATGGCTACACCTTC.

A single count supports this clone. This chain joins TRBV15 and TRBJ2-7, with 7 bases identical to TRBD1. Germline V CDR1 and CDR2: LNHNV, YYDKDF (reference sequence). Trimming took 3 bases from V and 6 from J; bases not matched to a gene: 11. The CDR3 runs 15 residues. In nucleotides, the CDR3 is TGTGCCACCAGCAGGGGACGGGACAGAGGGGCCGAGCAGTACTTC. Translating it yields CATSRGRDRGAEQYF.

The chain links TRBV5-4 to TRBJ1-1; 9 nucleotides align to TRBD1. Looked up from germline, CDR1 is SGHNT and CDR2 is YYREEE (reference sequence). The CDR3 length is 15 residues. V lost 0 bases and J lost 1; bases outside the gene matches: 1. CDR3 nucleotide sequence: TGTGCCAGCAGCTTGGGACAGGGGGGGAACACTGAAGCTTTCTTT. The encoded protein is CASSLGQGGNTEAFF.

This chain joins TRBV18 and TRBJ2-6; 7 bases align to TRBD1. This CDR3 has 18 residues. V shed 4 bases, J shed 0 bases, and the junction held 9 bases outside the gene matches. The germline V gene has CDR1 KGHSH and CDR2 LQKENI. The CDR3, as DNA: TGTGCCAGCTCACTTTCGACAGGGTTAGTCTCTGGGGCCAACGTCCTGACTTTC. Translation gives CASSLSTGLVSGANVLTF.

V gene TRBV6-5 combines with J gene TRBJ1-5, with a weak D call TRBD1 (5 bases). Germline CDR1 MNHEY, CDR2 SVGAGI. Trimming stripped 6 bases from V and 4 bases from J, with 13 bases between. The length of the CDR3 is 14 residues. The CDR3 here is CASRADRLNQPQHF. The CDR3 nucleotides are TGTGCCAGCAGAGCTGACAGACTTAATCAGCCCCAGCATTTT.

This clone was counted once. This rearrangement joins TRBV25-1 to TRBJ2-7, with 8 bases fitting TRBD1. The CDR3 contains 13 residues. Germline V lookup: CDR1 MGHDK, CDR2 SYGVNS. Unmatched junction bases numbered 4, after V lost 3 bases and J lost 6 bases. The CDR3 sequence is CASSDPTGVEQYF. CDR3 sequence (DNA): TGTGCCAGCAGTGACCCGACAGGGGTCGAGCAGTACTTC.